The 22 T cell receptor beta chains reported below all come from one sample, sequenced in a study of blood T cell repertoires in COVID-19. The repertoire was sequenced with immunoSEQ multiplex PCR; TCRdb's copy has only in-frame clones and lacks some. Here the sample spans more than 450,000 clones, around 87% being singletons. Sequenced sample: PBMCs or T cells enriched from blood (not recorded which). Every receptor here comes from a woman between 18 and 29 years old who had recovered from COVID-19.

In its sample, this clone was seen a few times. This chain links TRBV5-1 with TRBJ1-6; 8 bases fit TRBD1. Germline-derived CDR1 and CDR2 are SGHRS and YFSETQ. The ends lost 5 bases at V and 11 bases at J; junction bases unmatched: 12. This CDR3 has 15 residues. The CDR3 region has the DNA TGCGCCAGCAGAAAGGAAGCGGACAGGGAAGCACCCCTCCACTTT. Protein product: CASRKEADREAPLHF.

This clone was recorded a few times. The chain uses TRBV6-5 and TRBJ1-2; D gene unclear. The V gene's germline CDR1 is MNHEY and CDR2 SVGAGI. V lost 2 bases to trimming and J lost 8 bases, with 12 bases between them. The CDR3 loop spans 13 amino acids. CDR3 residues: CASSYESSSGYTF. CDR3 DNA sequence: TGTGCCAGCAGTTACGAGTCCTCCTCGGGCTACACCTTC.

This chain links TRBV10-3 with TRBJ2-3; maybe TRBD2 (6 bases). V was shortened by 11 bases and J by 1 base, with 16 bases between the two germline ends. The germline V gene has CDR1 ENHRY and CDR2 SYGVKD. The CDR3 has 14 residues. This chain's CDR3 is CAALGGLGTDTQYF. DNA of the CDR3: TGTGCCGCCCTGGGGGGTTTGGGCACAGATACGCAGTATTTT.

The chain employs TRBV2 and TRBJ1-4; D is unresolved. Germline CDR1 reads SNHLY; CDR2 reads FYNNEI. This CDR3 is built from 14 residues. Trimming stripped 4 bases from V and 8 bases from J, with 14 bases between. CDR3 sequence reads: CASSAREEGEKLFF. The CDR3 DNA reads TGTGCCAGCAGTGCCCGGGAAGAAGGGGAAAAACTGTTTTTT.

This clone was counted once. The chain carries TRBV30 and TRBJ1-2; possible D gene TRBD1, 6 bases. This CDR3 region has 13 residues. Germline assignment: CDR1 GTSNPN and CDR2 SVGIG (reference sequence). Trimming removed 2 bases at V and 3 bases at J, with 10 bases between. CDR3 amino acids: CAWSSGTHYGYTF. DNA of the CDR3: TGTGCCTGGAGTTCCGGGACACACTATGGCTACACCTTC.

This clone appeared a single time. The chain employs TRBV14 and TRBJ2-5, with 7 bases identical to TRBD2. Looked up from germline, CDR1 is SGHDN and CDR2 is FVKESK. Trimming removed 1 base from V and 4 bases from J; junction bases left unmatched: 6. The CDR3 length is 15 residues. The CDR3 sequence: CASSQGGGEGETQYF. The DNA of the CDR3 is TGTGCCAGCAGCCAAGGAGGCGGGGAGGGAGAGACCCAGTACTTC.

Of note for this clone: Different DNA sequences within this sample yield the same CDR3. V is TRBV18 and J is TRBJ1-1; D is unresolved. Germline-derived CDR1 and CDR2 are KGHSH and LQKENI. With 6 bases removed from V and 1 base from J, the gap between germline ends came to 9 bases. CDR3 length: 13 amino acids. CDR3 in DNA: TGTGCCAGCTCGCCCGACACGAACACTGAAGCTTTCTTT. Residues: CASSPDTNTEAFF.

This clone was counted only a few times. The chain has TRBV28 and TRBJ1-5, with D unclear. This CDR3 has 13 amino acids. Looked up from germline, CDR1 is MDHEN and CDR2 is SYDVKM. V lost 6 bases and J lost 5, with 11 bases in between. Here the CDR3 reads CASSLVFDQPQHF. In nucleotides, the CDR3 is TGTGCCAGCAGCTTAGTGTTCGATCAGCCCCAGCATTTT.

The genes are TRBV11-3 and TRBJ2-3; D unclear. V dropped 1 base and J dropped 1 base, with 6 bases sitting between them. CDR1 and CDR2 (germline): SGHNT, YENEEA. The CDR3 consists of 14 residues. CDR3 loop: CASSLGQGTDTQYF. DNA of the CDR3: TGTGCCAGCAGCTTAGGGCAGGGCACAGATACGCAGTATTTT.

This chain uses TRBV9 with TRBJ1-3; 8 bases map to TRBD1. Germline CDR1 reads SGDLS; CDR2 reads YYNGEE. V shed 2 bases, J shed 3 bases, and the junction held 4 bases outside the gene matches. The CDR3 is made up of 15 amino acids. The CDR3, as DNA: TGTGCCAGCAGCGTGGACAGGGCGGATGGAAACACCATATATTTT. It encodes CASSVDRADGNTIYF.

V usage is TRBV18 and J usage is TRBJ1-2; TRBD1 might be the D (5 bases). Germline CDR1 and CDR2: KGHSH and LQKENI. V shed 3 bases and J shed 4 bases, with 15 bases lying between them. This CDR3 spans 15 amino acids. CDR3 in DNA: TGTGCCAGCTCACCGGAGGGGCGCCCCCTCTATGGCTACACCTTC. As protein: CASSPEGRPLYGYTF.

The chain employs TRBV15 and TRBJ1-6, with unresolved D. V gave up 3 bases and J gave up 8 bases, with 8 bases separating them. The germline V gene has CDR1 LNHNV and CDR2 YYDKDF (reference sequence). CDR3 length: 13 residues. The CDR3 DNA sequence: TGTGCCACCAGCAGTGTCCCTTATTCACCCCTCCACTTT. It yields the protein CATSSVPYSPLHF.

The chain uses TRBV29-1 and TRBJ1-1; a possible D gene is TRBD1 (5 bases). Germline CDR1 and CDR2: SQVTM and ANQGSEA. CDR3 length: 16 amino acids. Trimming took off 6 bases at V and 6 bases at J, with 26 bases between the two ends. CDR3 amino acids: CSVERGSSGGFAEAFF. CDR3 DNA sequence: TGCAGCGTCGAAAGAGGGTCGTCGGGGGGTTTCGCTGAAGCTTTCTTT.

In this sample, this clone turned up once. This rearrangement joins TRBV7-2 to TRBJ2-5; 14 bases line up with TRBD2. V dropped 5 bases and J dropped 4; count of bases not matched to a gene: 9. The germline V gene has CDR1 SGHTA and CDR2 FQGNSA. The CDR3 extends over 17 amino acids. The CDR3 DNA is TGTGCCAGCAGCCCAGTGACTAGCGGGGGGGCTAGAGAGACCCAGTACTTC. Its protein product is CASSPVTSGGARETQYF.

The chain employs TRBV5-1 and TRBJ2-1; 10 nucleotides agree with TRBD2. The CDR3 is 16 amino acids. Germline V gives CDR1 SGHRS, CDR2 YFSETQ. The J segment lost 4 bases and the V segment lost 0 bases, leaving 4 bases of the junction unmatched. The CDR3 bases are TGCGCCAGCAGCTTGGATAGCGGGGGGCCTTACAATGAGCAGTTCTTC. It encodes CASSLDSGGPYNEQFF.

V gene TRBV5-8 combines with J gene TRBJ2-3; a weak D match, TRBD2 (6 bases). In germline, CDR1 is SGHTS, CDR2 YDEGEE. The CDR3 is 14 residues long. The V end was cut by 5 bases, the J end by 2 bases, with 12 bases between. Written as DNA, the CDR3 is TGTGCCAGCAGTCCGGGACTCCACACAGATACGCAGTATTTT. It specifies CASSPGLHTDTQYF. Using reference TRBV5-8 and TRBJ2-3 for the parts outside the CDR3, the full variable domain is EAGVTQSPTHLIKTRGQQATLRCSPISGHTSVYWYQQALGLGLQFLLWYDEGEERNRGNFPPRFSGRQFPNYSSELNVNALELEDSALYLCASSPGLHTDTQYFGPGTRLTVL.

V gene TRBV30 combines with J gene TRBJ1-4; a possible D gene is TRBD1 (6 bases). CDR1 is GTSNPN, CDR2 SVGIG, per germline (reference sequence). This CDR3 spans 14 amino acids. V gave up 0 bases and J gave up 13 bases, with 18 bases separating them. CDR3 sequence: CAWSVAGANGLLFF. CDR3 in DNA: TGTGCCTGGAGTGTAGCAGGGGCAAACGGGTTACTGTTTTTT.

The V gene is TRBV12-3 or TRBV12-4, the J gene TRBJ1-2; D might be TRBD1 (6 bases). The CDR3 loop spans 13 amino acids. Trimming took 6 bases from V and 8 from J, leaving 16 bases between them. The DNA for the CDR3 is TGTGCCAGCAGGCTAAACAGGGTAGTCGGCTACACCTTC. Translating gives CASRLNRVVGYTF.

CDR3 in DNA: TGTGCCAGCAGCTTGGGGCCCATAGCCGCGCCCCCCACCGGGGAGCTGTTTTTT. Translating it yields CASSLGPIAAPPTGELFF. V is TRBV5-6 and J is TRBJ2-2; no definite D call. V lost 0 bases and J lost 4, with 19 bases in between. The CDR3 totals 18 residues. Germline lookup yields CDR1 SGHDT and CDR2 YYEEEE.

This clone was seen just once. V is TRBV3-1 (or the pseudogene TRBV3-2) and J is TRBJ1-3; D perhaps matches TRBD1 (6 bases). The V end lost 6 bases, the J end lost 1 base, and 13 bases lay between the germline ends. Germline-derived CDR1 and CDR2 are LGHDT and YNNKEL (reference sequence). This CDR3 has 15 amino acids. CDR3 DNA sequence: TGTGCCAGCAGTTACAGACAGGATTCTGGAAACACCATATATTTT. It specifies CASSYRQDSGNTIYF.

V is TRBV19 and J is TRBJ1-2; 7 positions match TRBD1. The CDR3 contains 12 residues. Germline-derived CDR1 and CDR2 are LNHDA and SQIVND (reference sequence). With V trimmed by 6 bases and J by 6 bases, 4 bases remained unmatched. The CDR3 nucleotides read TGTGCCAGTAGAAACAGGGGAGATGGCTACACCTTC. Amino acids: CASRNRGDGYTF. Filled out from reference TRBV19 and TRBJ1-2, the complete variable domain reads DGGITQSPKYLFRKEGQNVTLSCEQNLNHDAMYWYRQDPGQGLRLIYYSQIVNDFQKGDIAEGYSVSREKKESFPLTVTSAQKNPTAFYLCASRNRGDGYTFGSGTRLTVV.

The V gene is TRBV5-1, the J gene TRBJ2-3, with unresolved D. Trimming stripped 4 bases from V and 3 bases from J, with 12 bases between. The CDR3 has 14 residues. The germline V gene encodes CDR1 SGHRS and CDR2 YFSETQ. The CDR3 is CASSLPPATDTQYF. The DNA of the CDR3 is TGCGCCAGCAGCCTCCCCCCCGCGACAGATACGCAGTATTTT.